One T cell receptor (beta chain) is described in this entry. Mismatch with germline at one junction end may stem from a read error. Primers included in the PCR were 60 Vbeta and 13 Jbeta primers. Clones were read by immunoSEQ multiplex PCR, and TCRdb kept only the in-frame ones, dropping some. The sample lists over 150,000 clones, about 85% occurring once. This sample was included in a study of cytomegalovirus exposure and HLA in healthy donors. From germline, CDR1 is SSHAT and CDR2 FNYEAQ (reference sequence). This CDR3 has 15 amino acids. This TCR came from a man younger than 40 in good health and CMV-seropositive. The sequencing input was PBMCs. The rearrangement uses TRBV7-7 and TRBJ2-1; no clear D gene. DNA for the CDR3: TGTGCTAGCAGCTTAGATCAGAACTCCTACAATGAGCAGTTCTTC. Translating it yields CASSLDQNSYNEQFF.